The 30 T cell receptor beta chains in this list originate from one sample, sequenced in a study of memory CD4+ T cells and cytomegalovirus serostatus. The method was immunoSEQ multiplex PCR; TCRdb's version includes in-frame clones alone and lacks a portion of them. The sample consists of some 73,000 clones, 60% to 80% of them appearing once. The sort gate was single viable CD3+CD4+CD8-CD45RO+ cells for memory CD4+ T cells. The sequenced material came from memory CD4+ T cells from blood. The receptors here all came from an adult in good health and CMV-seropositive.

The CDR3 coding sequence is TGTGCCAGCAGTGAATTGGGGGACAGGGGCTCTGGGGCCAACGTCCTGACTTTC. Its protein product is CASSELGDRGSGANVLTF. The genes are TRBV6-1 and TRBJ2-6, with 10 bases lining up with TRBD1. CDR3 length: 18 amino acids. Germline loops: CDR1 MNHNS, CDR2 SASEGT. Trimming removed 2 bases from V and 0 bases from J; junction bases left unmatched: 4.

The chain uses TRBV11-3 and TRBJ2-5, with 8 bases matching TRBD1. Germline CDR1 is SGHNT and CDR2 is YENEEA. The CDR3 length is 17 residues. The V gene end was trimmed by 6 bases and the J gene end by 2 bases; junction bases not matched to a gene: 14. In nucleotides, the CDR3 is TGTGCCAGCAGGGGTTGGGAAGGACAGGGTCTACAAGAGACCCAGTACTTC. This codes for CASRGWEGQGLQETQYF.

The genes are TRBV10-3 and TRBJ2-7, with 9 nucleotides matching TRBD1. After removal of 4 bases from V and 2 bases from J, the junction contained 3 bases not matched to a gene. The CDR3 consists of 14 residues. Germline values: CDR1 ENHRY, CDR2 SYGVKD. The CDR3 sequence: CAISGTGDTYEQYV. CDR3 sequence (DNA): TGTGCCATCAGTGGGACAGGGGACACCTACGAGCAGTACGTC.

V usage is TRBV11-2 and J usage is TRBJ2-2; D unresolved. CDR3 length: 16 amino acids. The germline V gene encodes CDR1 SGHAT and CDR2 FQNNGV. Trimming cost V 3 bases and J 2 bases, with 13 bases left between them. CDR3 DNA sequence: TGTGCCAGCAGCTTCGGAACGGGTAGTAACACCGGGGAGCTGTTTTTT. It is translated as CASSFGTGSNTGELFF.

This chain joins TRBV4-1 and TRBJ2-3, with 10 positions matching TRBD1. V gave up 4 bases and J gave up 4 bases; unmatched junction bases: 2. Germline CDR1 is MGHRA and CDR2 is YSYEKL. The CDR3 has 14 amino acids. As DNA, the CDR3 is TGCGCCAGCAGCCCCGGGACAGGGGCAGATACGCAGTATTTT. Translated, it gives CASSPGTGADTQYF.

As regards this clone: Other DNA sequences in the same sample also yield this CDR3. The CDR3 spells CASSSTVGNTEAFF. In DNA form, the CDR3 reads TGTGCCAGCAGCTCCACGGTGGGGAACACTGAAGCTTTCTTT. The rearrangement uses TRBV7-6 and TRBJ1-1; D gene unclear. CDR1 is SGHVS and CDR2 is FNYEAQ in the germline V gene. CDR3 length equals 14 residues. V was pared by 4 bases and J by 1 base, with 10 bases between.

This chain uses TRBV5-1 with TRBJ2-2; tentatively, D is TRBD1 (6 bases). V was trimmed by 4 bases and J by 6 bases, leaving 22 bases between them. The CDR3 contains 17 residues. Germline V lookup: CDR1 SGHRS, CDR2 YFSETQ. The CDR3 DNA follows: TGCGCCAGCAGCCAAGGCCTGGGGGCGGTAGGACCCGGGGAGCTGTTTTTT. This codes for CASSQGLGAVGPGELFF.

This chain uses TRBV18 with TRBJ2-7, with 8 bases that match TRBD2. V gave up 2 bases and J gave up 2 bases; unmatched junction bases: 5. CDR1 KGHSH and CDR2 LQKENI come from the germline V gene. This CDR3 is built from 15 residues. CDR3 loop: CASSPGIAGTYEQYV. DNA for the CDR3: TGTGCCAGCTCACCAGGAATAGCGGGAACCTACGAGCAGTACGTC.

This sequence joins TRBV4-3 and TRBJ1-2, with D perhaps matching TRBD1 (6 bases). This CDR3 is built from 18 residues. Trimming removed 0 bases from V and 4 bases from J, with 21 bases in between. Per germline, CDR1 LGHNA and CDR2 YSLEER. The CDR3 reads CASSQDLGAHRYLYGYTF. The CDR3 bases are TGCGCCAGCAGCCAAGATTTGGGGGCCCATCGTTACCTCTATGGCTACACCTTC.

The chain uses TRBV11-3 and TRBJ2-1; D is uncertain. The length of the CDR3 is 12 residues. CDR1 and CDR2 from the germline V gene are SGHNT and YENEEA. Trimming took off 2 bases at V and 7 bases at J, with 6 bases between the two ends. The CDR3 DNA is TGTGCCAGCAGCTTAATTCCGAATGAGCAGTTCTTC. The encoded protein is CASSLIPNEQFF. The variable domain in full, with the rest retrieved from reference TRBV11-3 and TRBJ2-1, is EAGVVQSPRYKIIEKKQPVAFWCNPISGHNTLYWYLQNLGQGPELLIRYENEEAVDDSQLPKDRFSAERLKGVDSTLKIQPAELGDSAVYLCASSLIPNEQFFGPGTRLTVL.

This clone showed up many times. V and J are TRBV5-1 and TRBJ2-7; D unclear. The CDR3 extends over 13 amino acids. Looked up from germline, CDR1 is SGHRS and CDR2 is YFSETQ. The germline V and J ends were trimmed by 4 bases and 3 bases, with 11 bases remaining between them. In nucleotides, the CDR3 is TGCGCCAGCAGCCCCGCCCTGTACTACGAGCAGTACTTC. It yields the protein CASSPALYYEQYF.

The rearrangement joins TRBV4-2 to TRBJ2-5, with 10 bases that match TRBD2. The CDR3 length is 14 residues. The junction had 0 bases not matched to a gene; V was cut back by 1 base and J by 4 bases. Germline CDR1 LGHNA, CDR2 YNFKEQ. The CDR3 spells CASSQGLAGETQYF. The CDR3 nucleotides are TGTGCCAGCAGCCAAGGACTAGCGGGAGAGACCCAGTACTTC.

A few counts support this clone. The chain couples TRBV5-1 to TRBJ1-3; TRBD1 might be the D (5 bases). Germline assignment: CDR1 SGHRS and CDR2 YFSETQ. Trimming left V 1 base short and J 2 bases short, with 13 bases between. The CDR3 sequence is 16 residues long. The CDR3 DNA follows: TGCGCCAGCAGCTTGACAGGTGCAGAAACTGGAAACACCATATATTTT. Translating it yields CASSLTGAETGNTIYF.

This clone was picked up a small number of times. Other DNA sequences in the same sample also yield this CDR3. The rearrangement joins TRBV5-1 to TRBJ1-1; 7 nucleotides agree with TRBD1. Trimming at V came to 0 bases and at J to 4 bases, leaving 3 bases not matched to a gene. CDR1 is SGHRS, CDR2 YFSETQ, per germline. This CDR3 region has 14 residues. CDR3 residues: CASSLAAGGTEAFF. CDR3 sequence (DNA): TGCGCCAGCAGCTTGGCAGCAGGGGGCACTGAAGCTTTCTTT. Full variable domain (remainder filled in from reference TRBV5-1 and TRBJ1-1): KAGVTQTPRYLIKTRGQQVTLSCSPISGHRSVSWYQQTPGQGLQFLFEYFSETQRNKGNFPGRFSGRQFSNSRSEMNVSTLELGDSALYLCASSLAAGGTEAFFGQGTRLTVV.

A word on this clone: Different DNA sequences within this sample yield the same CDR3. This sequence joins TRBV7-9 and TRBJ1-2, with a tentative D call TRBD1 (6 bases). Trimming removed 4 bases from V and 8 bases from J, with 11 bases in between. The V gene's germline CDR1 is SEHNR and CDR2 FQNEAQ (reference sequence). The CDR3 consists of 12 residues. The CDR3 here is CASSSQGDGYTF. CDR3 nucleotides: TGTGCCAGCAGCTCACAGGGAGACGGCTACACCTTC.

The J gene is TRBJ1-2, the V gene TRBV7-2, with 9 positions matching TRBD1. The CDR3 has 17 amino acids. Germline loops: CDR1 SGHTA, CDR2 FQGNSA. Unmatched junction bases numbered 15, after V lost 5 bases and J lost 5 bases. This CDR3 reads CASSPPEGTGFGYGYTF. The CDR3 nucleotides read TGTGCCAGCAGCCCGCCAGAGGGGACAGGGTTTGGGTATGGCTACACCTTC.

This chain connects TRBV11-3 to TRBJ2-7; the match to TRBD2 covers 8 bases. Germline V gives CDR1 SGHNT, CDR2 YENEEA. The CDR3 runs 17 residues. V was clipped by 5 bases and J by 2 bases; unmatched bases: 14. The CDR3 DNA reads TGTGCCAGCAGCCTCTCCGGCGGGCTAGCGGGTGCCTACGAGCAGTACGTC. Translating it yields CASSLSGGLAGAYEQYV.

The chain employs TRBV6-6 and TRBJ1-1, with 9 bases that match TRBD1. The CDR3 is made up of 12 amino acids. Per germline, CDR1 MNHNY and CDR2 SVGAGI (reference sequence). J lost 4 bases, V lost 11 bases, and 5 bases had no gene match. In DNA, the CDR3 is TGTGCCGTCCAACAGGGGGCCACTGAAGCTTTCTTT. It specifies CAVQQGATEAFF.

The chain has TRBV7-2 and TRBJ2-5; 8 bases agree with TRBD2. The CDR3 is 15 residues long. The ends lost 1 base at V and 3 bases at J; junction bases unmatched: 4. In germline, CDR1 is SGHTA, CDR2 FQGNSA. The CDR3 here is CASSLVTGGEETQYF. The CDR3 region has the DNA TGTGCCAGCAGCTTAGTAACCGGGGGGGAAGAGACCCAGTACTTC.

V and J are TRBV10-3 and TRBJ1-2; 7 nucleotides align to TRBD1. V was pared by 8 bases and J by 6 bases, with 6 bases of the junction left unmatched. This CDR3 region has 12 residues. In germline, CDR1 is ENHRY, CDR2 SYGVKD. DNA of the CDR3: TGTGCCATCTACAGGGGTTCGGATGGCTACACCTTC. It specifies CAIYRGSDGYTF.

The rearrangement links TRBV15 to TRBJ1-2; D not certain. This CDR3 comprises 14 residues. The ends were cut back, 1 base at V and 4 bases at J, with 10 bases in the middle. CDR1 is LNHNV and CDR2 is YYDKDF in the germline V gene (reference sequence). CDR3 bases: TGTGCCACCAGCAGAGGGGGAATCTCCTATGGCTACACCTTC. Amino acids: CATSRGGISYGYTF.

Here the CDR3 DNA reads TGCGCCAGCAGCTTGGAACCTCTGGGGGCAGGTCAGCCCCAGCATTTT. Its protein product is CASSLEPLGAGQPQHF. This chain connects TRBV5-1 to TRBJ1-5, with D maybe TRBD1 (6 bases). Trimming left V 0 bases short and J 6 bases short, with 16 bases between. The CDR3 consists of 16 residues. Germline assignment: CDR1 SGHRS and CDR2 YFSETQ.

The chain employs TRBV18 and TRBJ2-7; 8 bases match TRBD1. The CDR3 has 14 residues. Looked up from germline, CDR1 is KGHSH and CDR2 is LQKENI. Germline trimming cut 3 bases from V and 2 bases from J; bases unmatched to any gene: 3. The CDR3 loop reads CASSPGTGTYEQYF. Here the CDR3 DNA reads TGTGCCAGCTCACCCGGGACAGGTACCTACGAGCAGTACTTC. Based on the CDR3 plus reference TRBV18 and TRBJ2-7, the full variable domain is NAGVMQNPRHLVRRRGQEARLRCSPMKGHSHVYWYRQLPEEGLKFMVYLQKENIIDESGMPKERFSAEFPKEGPSILRIQQVVRGDSAAYFCASSPGTGTYEQYFGPGTRLTVT.

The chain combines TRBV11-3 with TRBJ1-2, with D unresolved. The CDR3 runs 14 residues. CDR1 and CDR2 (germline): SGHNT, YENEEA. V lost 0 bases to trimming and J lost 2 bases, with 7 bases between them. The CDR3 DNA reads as TGTGCCAGCAGCTTAGAAGGGCGGAACTATGGCTACACCTTC. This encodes CASSLEGRNYGYTF.

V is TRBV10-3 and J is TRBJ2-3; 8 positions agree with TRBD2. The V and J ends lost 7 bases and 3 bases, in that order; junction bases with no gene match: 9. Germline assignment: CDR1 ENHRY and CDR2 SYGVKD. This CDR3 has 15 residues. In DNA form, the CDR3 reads TGTGCCATCAAAGATGGGGCGGGGGGTACAGATACGCAGTATTTT. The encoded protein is CAIKDGAGGTDTQYF.

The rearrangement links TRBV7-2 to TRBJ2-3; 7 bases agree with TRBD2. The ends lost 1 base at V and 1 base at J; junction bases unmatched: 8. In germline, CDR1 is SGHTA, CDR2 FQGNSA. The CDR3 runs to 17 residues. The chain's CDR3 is CASSLGLGRAGTDTQYF. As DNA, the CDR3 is TGTGCCAGCAGCTTAGGGCTGGGGAGGGCGGGCACAGATACGCAGTATTTT.

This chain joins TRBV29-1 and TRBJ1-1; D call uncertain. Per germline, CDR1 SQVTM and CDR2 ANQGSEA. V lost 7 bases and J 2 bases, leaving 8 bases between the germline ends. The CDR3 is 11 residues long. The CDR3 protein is CSAHTNTEAFF. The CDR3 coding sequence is TGCAGCGCCCACACCAACACTGAAGCTTTCTTT.

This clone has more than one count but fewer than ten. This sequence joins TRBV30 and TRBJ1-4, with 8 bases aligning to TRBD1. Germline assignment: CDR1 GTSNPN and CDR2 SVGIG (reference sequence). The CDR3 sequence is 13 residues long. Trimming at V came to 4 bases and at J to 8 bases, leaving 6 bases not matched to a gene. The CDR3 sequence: CAWKQGVGEKLFF. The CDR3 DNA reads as TGTGCCTGGAAACAGGGGGTTGGCGAAAAACTGTTTTTT.

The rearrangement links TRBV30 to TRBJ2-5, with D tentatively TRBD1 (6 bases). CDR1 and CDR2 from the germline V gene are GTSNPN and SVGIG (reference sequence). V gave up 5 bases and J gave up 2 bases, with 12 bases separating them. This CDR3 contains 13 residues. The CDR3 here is CAWSQGAQETQYF. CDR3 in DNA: TGTGCCTGGTCACAGGGCGCGCAAGAGACCCAGTACTTC.

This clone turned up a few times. CDR3 sequence: CASRAADRVSYGYTF. The CDR3 DNA reads TGTGCCAGCAGGGCGGCAGACAGGGTTTCCTATGGCTACACCTTC. The chain carries TRBV27 and TRBJ1-2, with TRBD1 matching 7 bases. This CDR3 contains 15 residues. V was pared by 6 bases and J by 4 bases, with 11 bases of the junction left unmatched. In germline, CDR1 is MNHEY, CDR2 SMNVEV (reference sequence).